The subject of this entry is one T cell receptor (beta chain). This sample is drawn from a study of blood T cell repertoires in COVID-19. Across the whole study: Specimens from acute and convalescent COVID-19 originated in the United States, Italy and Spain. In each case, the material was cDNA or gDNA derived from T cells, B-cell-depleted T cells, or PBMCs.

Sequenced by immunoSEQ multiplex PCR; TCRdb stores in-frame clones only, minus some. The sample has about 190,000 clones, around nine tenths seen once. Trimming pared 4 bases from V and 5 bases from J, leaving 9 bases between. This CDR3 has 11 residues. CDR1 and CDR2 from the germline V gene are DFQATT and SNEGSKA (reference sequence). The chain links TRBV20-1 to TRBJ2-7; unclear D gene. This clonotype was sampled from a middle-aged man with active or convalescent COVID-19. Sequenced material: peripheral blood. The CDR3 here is CSATSGHEQYF. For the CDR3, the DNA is TGCAGTGCTACCTCAGGCCACGAGCAGTACTTC.